The entry below gives a single TCR beta chain sequence along with its context. The antigen it recognizes is unknown. No qualities accompany the bases; no much larger clone lies one base away. CDR1 and CDR2 are read off the germline V gene as SNHLY and FYNNEI. The CDR3, from cysteine to phenylalanine, totals 14 residues. The retained sequence is limited to the CDR3, 42 bases, with the frame set at the first base. Unmatched junction bases come to 7, with V trimmed by 6 bases and J by 6 bases. Sequencing was carried out with an Illumina HiSeq 2000. TCR beta chain libraries were generated through multiplex PCR amplification. High-throughput sequencing was used to analyze the amplified TCR beta chain products. In TCRdb, the public reads were trimmed at Q25 with fastp and aligned with MiXCR, with productive beta chains retained. Here each entry gathers all rows of one CDR3 protein and keeps the most common genes and DNA. The sample table lists more than 20,000 distinct CDR3 sequences, approximately 53% of them with a count of one. Around 7.8% of the sample is in the top ten clones.

This entry belongs to a study of breast tumors, draining lymph nodes, adjacent tissues (dated by TCRdb to 2016 to 2018). Background on the whole study: Breast cancer patients provided tumor, adjacent nontumor tissue and axillary lymph nodes, and the study compared the TCR beta repertoires across these three sources. The study was designed to assess the relationships and possible T-cell exchange between tumor, surrounding tissue and draining lymph node repertoires in human breast cancer. The investigation overall reported the following: The study presented the conclusion that tumor T cells originate in lymph nodes as consistent with a hypothesis, not as something directly demonstrated. The data were considered consistent with the idea that most tumor T cells come from the lymph node and then expand in tumor tissue. T-cell repertoire diversity in tumors was found to be lower than in lymph nodes but higher than in nontumor tissue, and preferential V and J gene usage was observed. Tumor and nontumor tissue repertoires were found to be significantly more similar in luminal-like than in basal-like breast cancer.

The rearranged chain carries TRBV2 and TRBJ1-2, with 10 bases aligning to TRBD1. Sequenced input: breast tumor tissue. This receptor was obtained from a female donor with breast cancer. Some clones in this sample may be carry-over from other donors' samples. DNA sequence: TGTGCCAGCAGGCGACAGGGGGCAATCAATGGCTACACCTTC. It specifies CASRRQGAINGYTF. The variable domain in full, with residues beyond the CDR3 obtained from the reference TRBV2 and TRBJ1-2 genes, is EPEVTQTPSHQVTQMGQEVILRCVPISNHLYFYWYRQILGQKVEFLVSFYNNEISEKSEIFDDQFSVERPDGSNFTLKIRSTKLEDSAMYFCASRRQGAINGYTFGSGTRLTVV.